These T cell receptor beta chains were read from a single sample in a study of blood T cell repertoires in COVID-19. The repertoire was sequenced with immunoSEQ multiplex PCR; TCRdb's copy has only in-frame clones and lacks some. The table lists 100,000 to 150,000 clones, roughly 72% of them singletons. Sequencing input: peripheral blood. The receptors come from a man aged 60 to 69 with acute or convalescent COVID-19. CDR3s include the opening cysteine and the closing phenylalanine or tryptophan. A D gene is named only where the DNA matches it firmly. Size tells how often a clone was seen (once, few, many) or the class of an expanded clone, and some rows leave it out.

v_gene,d_gene,j_gene,abundance,CDR3nt,CDR3aa
TRBV2,TRBD1,TRBJ2-5,once,TGTGCCAGCAGAGTCCGACAGGGTCAAGAGACCCAGTACTTC,CASRVRQGQETQYF
TRBV2,NA,TRBJ1-3,NA,TGTGCCAGCAGCAGGGGAAGTGGAAACACCATATATTTT,CASSRGSGNTIYF
TRBV2,TRBD1,TRBJ2-2,NA,TGTGCCAGCAGTCGCACAGGGGGCAGAGGGGAGCTGTTTTTT,CASSRTGGRGELFF
TRBV15,NA,TRBJ2-1,few,TGTGCCACCAGCAGAGGTCGGGGGATAAAATACAATGAGCAGTTCTTC,CATSRGRGIKYNEQFF
TRBV6-2/TRBV6-3,TRBD1,TRBJ1-2,NA,TGTGCCAGCAGTCTACGACCGGGACAGCTCTATGGCTACACCTTC,CASSLRPGQLYGYTF
TRBV5-6,TRBD1,TRBJ2-7,NA,TGTGCCAGCAGCACGGCAGGCAGGGGGCACCCCTACGAGCAGTACTTC,CASSTAGRGHPYEQYF
TRBV6-5,NA,TRBJ1-2,few,TGTGCCAGCAGCAAGACTGTGGACTATGGCTACACCTTC,CASSKTVDYGYTF
TRBV11-2,TRBD1,TRBJ1-1,NA,TGTGCCAGCAGTACAGGGGGCACTGAAGCTTTCTTT,CASSTGGTEAFF
TRBV7-3,TRBD1,TRBJ1-2,NA,TGTGCCAGCAGCCTTACCGGGACAGGGGCCCCCGCTAACTATGGCTACACCTTC,CASSLTGTGAPANYGYTF
TRBV7-2,TRBD1,TRBJ1-2,NA,TGTGCCAGCAGCTCGCGACAGGGGGACGGCTACACCTTC,CASSSRQGDGYTF
TRBV4-1,NA,TRBJ1-1,few,TGCGCCAGCAGCCCAGTTACAGACGGGAACACTGAAGCTTTCTTT,CASSPVTDGNTEAFF
TRBV7-2,NA,TRBJ1-5,NA,TGTGCCAGCAGCTTCAGCTCTGGGGCCAACCAGCCCCAGCATTTT,CASSFSSGANQPQHF
TRBV6-1,TRBD1,TRBJ1-1,NA,TGTGCCAGCAGTGAAGCTGACAGGGCGAGGACTGAAGCTTTCTTT,CASSEADRARTEAFF
TRBV10-3,TRBD1,TRBJ1-2,NA,TGTGCCATCAGGGGTGACAGGGGTCCCTATGGCTACACCTTC,CAIRGDRGPYGYTF
TRBV30,TRBD1,TRBJ2-1,NA,TGTGCCTGGAGTGGAGATCCGGGACAGTGGGCCCATGAGCAGTTCTTC,CAWSGDPGQWAHEQFF
TRBV7-3,TRBD1,TRBJ2-3,NA,TGTGCCAGCAGCTCCGGGACAGGGGGACACACAGATACGCAGTATTTT,CASSSGTGGHTDTQYF
TRBV10-1,NA,TRBJ2-5,NA,TGCGCCAGCAGTGAGTCAATATCCGGGGGCCAAGAGACCCAGTACTTC,CASSESISGGQETQYF
TRBV12-3/TRBV12-4,NA,TRBJ1-6,NA,TGTGCCAGCAGTTTTGGCCTGTCACCCCTCCACTTT,CASSFGLSPLHF
TRBV19,NA,TRBJ1-5,once,TGTGCCAGTAGTCCGGGGGGGGCGGGTCAGCCCCAGCATTTT,CASSPGGAGQPQHF
TRBV24-1,TRBD1,TRBJ1-1,NA,TGTGCCACCAGAGGGGGCTCGGGCACTGAAGCTTTCTTT,CATRGGSGTEAFF
TRBV3-1/TRBV3-2,TRBD2,TRBJ2-7,NA,TGTGCCAGCAGCCAAGATGGGGGTAGGGGACGATTAGCGGGACCCGGCTACGAGCAGTACTTC,CASSQDGGRGRLAGPGYEQYF
TRBV5-1,TRBD2,TRBJ2-1,NA,TGCGCCAGCAGCTTGGGCGGGGGGGCCATCCATGAGCAGTTCTTC,CASSLGGGAIHEQFF
TRBV3-1/TRBV3-2,NA,TRBJ1-6,few,TGTGCCAGCAGCCAGAGCCTCAAGGGGACACCAAATTCACCCCTCCACTTT,CASSQSLKGTPNSPLHF
TRBV7-3,NA,TRBJ1-2,few,TGTGCCAGCAGCTTAGGAGACAGCTATGGCTACACCTTC,CASSLGDSYGYTF
TRBV7-3,TRBD2,TRBJ2-3,NA,TGTGCCAGCAGCCTGAACCCTGGGACTAGCGGGACGCAGTATTTT,CASSLNPGTSGTQYF
TRBV6-6,NA,TRBJ1-5,NA,TGTGCCAGCAGCCCCGGGGTAGGACCCCAGCATTTT,CASSPGVGPQHF
TRBV12-3/TRBV12-4,NA,TRBJ2-7,NA,TGTGCCAGCAGTTACGGGAGTTACGAGCAGTACTTC,CASSYGSYEQYF
TRBV5-1,TRBD1,TRBJ2-7,NA,TGCGCCAGCAGCAAGGGACAGGGGGGGACCTCCTACGAGCAGTACTTC,CASSKGQGGTSYEQYF
TRBV29-1,NA,TRBJ1-1,NA,TGCAGCGTCTCGGGACACGCGAACACTGAAGCTTTCTTT,CSVSGHANTEAFF